This is a list of T cell receptor beta chains from one sample in a study of blood T cell repertoires in COVID-19. Generated by immunoSEQ multiplex PCR, the TCRdb table keeps only in-frame clones and is missing some. In the table there are about 50,000 clones, roughly 88% of which are singletons. The sample consisted of peripheral blood. These receptors all come from a human donor in a cohort sampled during active COVID-19. The CDR3 runs from the conserved cysteine through the conserved F or W. D genes are given only for firm matches. Clone size, where shown, is once, few, many, or a class for clones that have expanded.

j_call: TRBJ2-7
clone_size: NA
d_call: NA
v_call: TRBV5-4
cdr3_aa: CASSFRDSAQRSYEQYF
cdr3_nt: TGTGCCAGCAGCTTTCGGGACTCCGCACAAAGATCCTACGAGCAGTACTTC

j_call: TRBJ2-1
clone_size: NA
d_call: TRBD2
v_call: TRBV7-3
cdr3_aa: CASSLFGTSYNEQFF
cdr3_nt: TGTGCCAGCAGCTTATTCGGGACTAGCTACAATGAGCAGTTCTTC

j_call: TRBJ1-5
clone_size: once
d_call: NA
v_call: TRBV7-2
cdr3_aa: CASSLESYRPQHF
cdr3_nt: TGTGCCAGCAGCTTAGAATCTTATCGGCCCCAGCATTTT

j_call: TRBJ2-7
clone_size: few
d_call: NA
v_call: TRBV5-1
cdr3_aa: CASSKGTTPAEQYF
cdr3_nt: TGCGCCAGCAGCAAAGGGACAACTCCAGCGGAGCAGTACTTC

j_call: TRBJ1-5
clone_size: NA
d_call: NA
v_call: TRBV6-1
cdr3_aa: CASSEPGASNQPQHF
cdr3_nt: TGTGCCAGCAGTGAACCGGGAGCCTCCAATCAGCCCCAGCATTTT

j_call: TRBJ2-7
clone_size: NA
d_call: NA
v_call: TRBV29-1
cdr3_aa: CSVQEAGFYEQYF
cdr3_nt: TGCAGCGTCCAAGAGGCAGGGTTCTACGAGCAGTACTTC

j_call: TRBJ2-2
clone_size: NA
d_call: TRBD1
v_call: TRBV5-1
cdr3_aa: CASRRDRGLTGELFF
cdr3_nt: TGCGCCAGCCGCCGGGACAGGGGGCTCACCGGGGAGCTGTTTTTT

j_call: TRBJ1-2
clone_size: NA
d_call: TRBD1
v_call: TRBV28
cdr3_aa: CASSPRTGFNYGYTF
cdr3_nt: TGTGCCAGCAGTCCGAGGACAGGATTTAACTATGGCTACACCTTC

j_call: TRBJ1-1
clone_size: once
d_call: TRBD1
v_call: TRBV19
cdr3_aa: CASSMGRGRNTEAFF
cdr3_nt: TGTGCCAGTAGTATGGGAAGGGGGCGGAACACTGAAGCTTTCTTT

j_call: TRBJ2-7
clone_size: NA
d_call: TRBD2
v_call: TRBV9
cdr3_aa: CASSPTSSGRSYEQYF
cdr3_nt: TGTGCCAGCAGCCCCACTTCCAGCGGGAGGTCCTACGAGCAGTACTTC

j_call: TRBJ1-2
clone_size: few
d_call: TRBD1
v_call: TRBV5-4
cdr3_aa: CASSSGQANYGYTF
cdr3_nt: TGTGCCAGCAGCTCCGGACAGGCTAACTATGGCTACACCTTC

j_call: TRBJ2-2
clone_size: NA
d_call: NA
v_call: TRBV2
cdr3_aa: CASSAGIGNTGELFF
cdr3_nt: TGTGCCAGCAGTGCGGGGATCGGTAACACCGGGGAGCTGTTTTTT

j_call: TRBJ1-1
clone_size: NA
d_call: NA
v_call: TRBV5-1
cdr3_aa: CASSAEGPNTEAFF
cdr3_nt: TGCGCCAGCAGCGCGGAGGGACCAAACACTGAAGCTTTCTTT

j_call: TRBJ2-2
clone_size: NA
d_call: NA
v_call: TRBV21-1
cdr3_aa: CASSKGGTGELFF
cdr3_nt: TGTGCCAGCAGCAAAGGAGGAACCGGGGAGCTGTTTTTT

j_call: TRBJ2-7
clone_size: NA
d_call: TRBD1
v_call: TRBV10-3
cdr3_aa: CAISPSPSGQGYEQYF
cdr3_nt: TGTGCCATCAGTCCTTCCCCTTCGGGACAGGGTTACGAGCAGTACTTC

j_call: TRBJ2-1
clone_size: NA
d_call: NA
v_call: TRBV19
cdr3_aa: CASSIPSFGYERRSSYNEQFF
cdr3_nt: TGTGCCAGTAGTATCCCCTCATTCGGGTACGAGCGGAGGAGCTCCTACAATGAGCAGTTCTTC

j_call: TRBJ1-1
clone_size: NA
d_call: NA
v_call: TRBV7-2
cdr3_aa: CASSLSGLNTEAFF
cdr3_nt: TGTGCCAGCAGCTTAAGCGGCCTGAACACTGAAGCTTTCTTT

j_call: TRBJ2-5
clone_size: NA
d_call: NA
v_call: TRBV6-1
cdr3_aa: CASSETYPGGPTKETQYF
cdr3_nt: TGTGCCAGCAGTGAAACCTATCCGGGGGGCCCGACAAAAGAGACCCAGTACTTC

j_call: TRBJ1-2
clone_size: NA
d_call: TRBD1
v_call: TRBV18
cdr3_aa: CASSPPNAGGFGYTF
cdr3_nt: TGTGCCAGCTCACCACCGAATGCAGGGGGCTTCGGCTACACCTTC